This T cell receptor beta chain stems from a study of cytomegalovirus exposure and HLA in healthy donors. Regarding the study as a whole: The presence/absence work took it that sequencing depth was about the same across donors. No immune exposure information besides CMV serostatus was available.

Of note for this clone: The antigen remains unidentified.

Germline lookup yields CDR1 MNHNY and CDR2 SVGAGI (reference sequence). The CDR3 spans 15 residues. V lost 7 bases, J lost 0 bases, and 15 bases lay in between. These donors counted as nominally healthy when sampled, but unrecorded immune exposures were likely. PCR primers comprised 60 Vbeta and 13 Jbeta primers. This table comes from immunoSEQ multiplex PCR, and its TCRdb copy is limited to in-frame clones, with some not included. The sample lists 100,000 to 120,000 clones; over 65% were seen once. The receptor comes from a man in his forties in good health and CMV-seropositive. V gene TRBV6-6 combines with J gene TRBJ1-1, with D perhaps matching TRBD1 (6 bases). The sequenced material came from PBMCs. CDR3 amino acids: CASISHGGLNTEAFF. CDR3 sequence (DNA): TGTGCCAGCATCTCACATGGGGGCTTGAACACTGAAGCTTTCTTT.